The 32 T cell receptor beta chains below come from one sample, sequenced in a study of blood T cell repertoires in COVID-19. Sequencing was performed with immunoSEQ multiplex PCR; in TCRdb, only in-frame clones are kept and a portion is missing. The sample yields about 200,000 clones, roughly 86% seen once. Sequencing was performed on peripheral blood. Source of these receptors: a man in his 60s with acute or convalescent COVID-19.

This clone was detected only a few times. The gene calls are TRBV28 and TRBJ1-6; D uncertain. The length of the CDR3 is 16 residues. The V end was cut by 5 bases, the J end by 11 bases, with 22 bases between. Germline CDR1 reads MDHEN; CDR2 reads SYDVKM. The CDR3 coding sequence is TGTGCCAGCAGTCTATCCGAGGTCCTTCTCGGGGCACCCCTCCACTTT. The encoded protein is CASSLSEVLLGAPLHF.

The V call is TRBV5-1, the J call TRBJ2-1, with 7 bases that match TRBD1. J lost 13 bases, V lost 0 bases, and 7 bases had no gene match. This CDR3 region has 13 residues. Germline V gives CDR1 SGHRS, CDR2 YFSETQ. The CDR3 protein is CASSLAGTGEQFF. The CDR3 DNA is TGCGCCAGCAGCTTGGCCGGTACAGGGGAACAGTTCTTC.

The chain has TRBV6-5 and TRBJ2-7; 12 nucleotides agree with TRBD2. Germline V gene data show CDR1 as MNHEY and CDR2 as SVGAGI. Trimming at V came to 10 bases and at J to 2 bases, leaving 3 bases not matched to a gene. The length of the CDR3 is 13 residues. The CDR3 DNA sequence: TGTGCCACCCTAGCGGGGGGGCCCTACGAGCAGTACTTC. Its protein is CATLAGGPYEQYF.

The J gene is TRBJ2-3, the V gene TRBV11-2, with TRBD2 matching over 11 bases. Germline trimming cut 2 bases from V and 4 bases from J; bases unmatched to any gene: 14. The CDR3 has 19 amino acids. Germline V gene lookup returns CDR1 SGHAT and CDR2 FQNNGV. The CDR3 protein is CASSLLPLSGGAIPDTQYF. CDR3 DNA: TGTGCCAGCAGCTTACTCCCCCTTAGCGGGGGGGCTATCCCAGATACGCAGTATTTT.

This chain joins TRBV6-2 or TRBV6-3 and TRBJ1-6; D call uncertain. The germline CDR1 and CDR2 sequences are MNHEY and SVGEGT. The V end lost 0 bases, the J end lost 8 bases, and 20 bases lay between the germline ends. The CDR3 covers 18 residues. DNA for the CDR3: TGTGCCAGCAGTTACTCGATGCGGGCGGGGTCCAGTGATTCACCCCTCCACTTT. It is translated as CASSYSMRAGSSDSPLHF.

This clone turned up a few times. This chain connects TRBV7-2 to TRBJ1-1, with TRBD1 identical over 9 bases. In germline, CDR1 is SGHTA, CDR2 FQGNSA. This CDR3 is 12 amino acids long. V lost 2 bases, J lost 9 bases, and 1 base stayed unmatched. DNA for the CDR3: TGTGCCAGCAGCTTAAACAGGGGGCAAGCTTTCTTT. As protein: CASSLNRGQAFF.

This chain joins TRBV28 and TRBJ1-5; D not resolved. V lost 2 bases to trimming and J lost 7 bases, with 12 bases between them. The germline gives CDR1 MDHEN, CDR2 SYDVKM. CDR3 size: 14 residues. The CDR3 sequence is CASSLGYSYQPQHF. CDR3 DNA sequence: TGTGCCAGCAGTTTAGGGTACAGCTACCAGCCCCAGCATTTT.

V is TRBV2 and J is TRBJ1-5, with TRBD1 matching over 9 bases. The germline CDR1 and CDR2 sequences are SNHLY and FYNNEI. The ends lost 7 bases at V and 2 bases at J; junction bases unmatched: 3. CDR3 length: 14 residues. DNA of the CDR3: TGTGCCAGCACTAGGGACAGGGGCAATCAGCCCCAGCATTTT. Its protein is CASTRDRGNQPQHF.

The chain carries TRBV7-8 and TRBJ1-1, with TRBD1 identical over 8 bases. Germline V gene lookup returns CDR1 SGHVS and CDR2 FQNEAQ. The V segment lost 2 bases and the J segment 5 bases; nucleotides outside the gene matches: 13. CDR3 length: 17 residues. The CDR3 nucleotides are TGTGCCAGCAGCTTAACCGGACAGGGCTGGCAGAGGACTGAAGCTTTCTTT. Amino acid sequence: CASSLTGQGWQRTEAFF.

The chain carries TRBV5-4 and TRBJ1-2; 10 positions match TRBD1. Germline V gene lookup returns CDR1 SGHNT and CDR2 YYREEE (reference sequence). The CDR3 consists of 16 residues. The V segment lost 4 bases and the J segment 2 bases; nucleotides outside the gene matches: 8. The CDR3 loop is CASSPAPGQGNYGYTF. Here the CDR3 DNA reads TGTGCCAGCAGCCCAGCACCGGGACAGGGGAACTATGGCTACACCTTC. Using reference TRBV5-4 and TRBJ1-2 for the parts outside the CDR3, the full variable domain is ETGVTQSPTHLIKTRGQQVTLRCSSQSGHNTVSWYQQALGQGPQFIFQYYREEENGRGNFPPRFSGLQFPNYSSELNVNALELDDSALYLCASSPAPGQGNYGYTFGSGTRLTVV.

The CDR3 nucleotides are TGTGCCACCAGTGATTCTAGCGGGGGGGCAGCAGATACGCAGTATTTT. Its translation: CATSDSSGGAADTQYF. The chain joins TRBV24-1 to TRBJ2-3; 12 positions agree with TRBD2. CDR3 length equals 16 residues. J was trimmed by 4 bases and V by 2 bases; bases with no gene match: 3. The germline V gene encodes CDR1 KGHDR and CDR2 SFDVKD.

This clone was seen only once. This chain uses TRBV3-1 (or the pseudogene TRBV3-2) with TRBJ2-7; D is possibly TRBD2 (7 bases). Trimming cost V 1 base and J 2 bases, with 12 bases left between them. The CDR3 spans 15 residues. CDR1 and CDR2 from the germline V gene are LGHDT and YNNKEL (reference sequence). CDR3 loop: CASSQGGGQTYEQYF. The CDR3 DNA reads TGTGCCAGCAGCCAAGGGGGGGGGCAGACCTACGAGCAGTACTTC.

This clone has only a few counts. The rearrangement joins TRBV19 to TRBJ1-5, with 10 bases lining up with TRBD1. V trimming: 8 bases; J trimming: 7 bases; junction bases outside the gene matches: 5. The CDR3 covers 13 residues. Per germline, CDR1 LNHDA and CDR2 SQIVND (reference sequence). This chain's CDR3 is CASGTGVGQPQHF. DNA of the CDR3: TGTGCCAGTGGGACAGGGGTAGGCCAGCCCCAGCATTTT.

This clone was observed a single time. The V gene is TRBV5-6, the J gene TRBJ2-3; 10 bases are a match to TRBD2. V gave up 4 bases and J gave up 0 bases; unmatched junction bases: 14. CDR3 size: 19 residues. Germline V lookup: CDR1 SGHDT, CDR2 YYEEEE. CDR3 DNA: TGTGCCAGCAGCCCACTCGTTTCTAGCGGGGGTCCGAGCACAGATACGCAGTATTTT. It is translated as CASSPLVSSGGPSTDTQYF.

V gene TRBV5-1 combines with J gene TRBJ1-1, with D tentatively TRBD1 (5 bases). CDR3 length: 15 amino acids. The ends were cut back, 0 bases at V and 0 bases at J, with 9 bases in the middle. CDR1 is SGHRS and CDR2 is YFSETQ in the germline V gene. CDR3 in DNA: TGCGCCAGCAGCTTGGGGGGCGCTGTGAACACTGAAGCTTTCTTT. Its translation is CASSLGGAVNTEAFF.

The V call is TRBV7-6, the J call TRBJ1-4, with 8 bases matching TRBD1. The junction had 9 bases not matched to a gene; V was cut back by 1 base and J by 8 bases. Germline assignment: CDR1 SGHVS and CDR2 FNYEAQ. The CDR3 has 16 amino acids. Here the CDR3 reads CASSLEQGVRREKLFF. CDR3 sequence (DNA): TGTGCCAGCAGCTTAGAACAGGGGGTTCGTCGGGAAAAACTGTTTTTT. The full variable domain, its missing parts supplied by reference TRBV7-6 and TRBJ1-4, is GAGVSQSPRYKVTKRGQDVALRCDPISGHVSLYWYRQALGQGPEFLTYFNYEAQQDKSGLPNDRFSAERPEGSISTLTIQRTEQRDSAMYRCASSLEQGVRREKLFFGSGTQLSVL.

This rearrangement joins TRBV6-5 to TRBJ1-5; the D gene is possibly TRBD1 (6 bases). The CDR3 is 13 amino acids. Germline-derived CDR1 and CDR2 are MNHEY and SVGAGI. V dropped 7 bases and J dropped 6 bases, with 13 bases sitting between them. In nucleotides, the CDR3 is TGTGCCAGCAAGTCAGGGGTGGGTCAGCCCCAGCATTTT. It yields the protein CASKSGVGQPQHF.

The gene calls are TRBV25-1 and TRBJ1-1, with TRBD1 matching 8 bases. Looked up from germline, CDR1 is MGHDK and CDR2 is SYGVNS. The CDR3 spans 14 residues. The junction had 6 bases not matched to a gene; V was cut back by 4 bases and J by 5 bases. CDR3 in amino acids: CASSGGQGWTEAFF. CDR3 coding DNA: TGTGCCAGCAGTGGTGGACAGGGATGGACTGAAGCTTTCTTT.

V gene TRBV6-5 combines with J gene TRBJ1-4, with 10 nucleotides matching TRBD1. This CDR3 contains 14 residues. V dropped 6 bases and J dropped 10; count of bases not matched to a gene: 8. CDR1 is MNHEY, CDR2 SVGAGI, per germline. DNA of the CDR3: TGTGCCAGCAGCCTGACAGGGGGCGGAGGAAAACTGTTTTTT. Its translation is CASSLTGGGGKLFF.

The chain uses TRBV7-9 and TRBJ1-5; tentatively, D is TRBD1 (5 bases). Germline V lookup: CDR1 SEHNR, CDR2 FQNEAQ (reference sequence). The CDR3 extends over 15 amino acids. The V gene lost 5 bases and the J gene lost 5 bases, with 16 bases spanning the gap. CDR3 residues: CASSPGGREDQPQHF. CDR3 sequence (DNA): TGTGCCAGCAGCCCCGGAGGCAGGGAGGATCAGCCCCAGCATTTT.

This sequence joins TRBV18 and TRBJ1-4, with D hard to call. From germline, CDR1 is KGHSH and CDR2 LQKENI. The length of the CDR3 is 14 residues. V lost 8 bases to trimming and J lost 7 bases, with 17 bases between them. In DNA form, the CDR3 reads TGTGCCAGCCACGACACCGGGAGGGCTGAAAAACTGTTTTTT. Protein: CASHDTGRAEKLFF.

The chain combines TRBV2 with TRBJ2-2; TRBD2 matches 12 bases. The CDR3 is made up of 19 amino acids. V trimming: 2 bases; J trimming: 0 bases; junction bases outside the gene matches: 7. Germline assignment: CDR1 SNHLY and CDR2 FYNNEI. The CDR3, as DNA: TGTGCCAGCAGTGAACCACTAGCGGGGGGCCCTACGAACACCGGGGAGCTGTTTTTT. Protein: CASSEPLAGGPTNTGELFF.

The V gene is TRBV9, the J gene TRBJ2-3, with 9 bases fitting TRBD2. The CDR3 runs to 17 residues. V shed 2 bases and J 3 bases; nucleotides not matched to a gene: 10. Germline lookup yields CDR1 SGDLS and CDR2 YYNGEE. CDR3 region: CASSVSIAGAFTDTQYF. CDR3 DNA: TGTGCCAGCAGCGTCTCGATAGCGGGGGCCTTTACAGATACGCAGTATTTT.

The DNA of the CDR3 is TGTGCCAGCGACCGGGACAGCCATGAAAAACTGTTTTTT. Translation gives CASDRDSHEKLFF. This chain joins TRBV7-9 and TRBJ1-4; 7 bases line up with TRBD1. The CDR3 is made up of 13 amino acids. In germline, CDR1 is SEHNR, CDR2 FQNEAQ (reference sequence). V gave up 8 bases and J gave up 6 bases; unmatched junction bases: 6.

Regarding this clone: Other DNA sequences from this sample encode an identical CDR3 as well. This chain connects TRBV4-3 to TRBJ1-1; tentatively, D is TRBD1 (5 bases). The germline gives CDR1 LGHNA, CDR2 YSLEER. This CDR3 has 13 residues. V was trimmed by 2 bases and J by 1 base, leaving 5 bases between them. For the CDR3, the DNA is TGCGCCAGCAGCCAAACAGGGAACACTGAAGCTTTCTTT. Translating gives CASSQTGNTEAFF.

This clone has a single count. V gene TRBV11-3 combines with J gene TRBJ1-3, with a weak D call TRBD1 (6 bases). The germline gives CDR1 SGHNT, CDR2 YENEEA. Trimming stripped 11 bases from V and 0 bases from J, with 20 bases between. The CDR3 is made up of 16 amino acids. This CDR3 reads CASSGTKNTSGNTIYF. The CDR3 nucleotides read TGTGCCTCGTCCGGGACAAAAAATACCTCTGGAAACACCATATATTTT.

This clone was seen only once. The chain has TRBV2 and TRBJ2-5; maybe TRBD2 (7 bases). Germline values: CDR1 SNHLY, CDR2 FYNNEI. V lost 6 bases and J 4 bases, leaving 21 bases between the germline ends. The CDR3 covers 16 residues. The CDR3 DNA reads TGTGCCAGCAGAAGCCTGGTTAGGGGGGGGTCAGAGACCCAGTACTTC. Amino acids: CASRSLVRGGSETQYF.

The rearrangement joins TRBV27 to TRBJ2-6, with D possibly TRBD1 on 5 matching bases. Trimming shortened V by 2 bases and J by 0 bases, and 17 bases separated the two germline ends. Germline CDR1 reads MNHEY; CDR2 reads SMNVEV (reference sequence). This CDR3 is 19 amino acids long. The CDR3 DNA reads as TGTGCCAGCAGTTTAAGGGGTCAGGACGCATTCTCTGGGGCCAACGTCCTGACTTTC. Translated: CASSLRGQDAFSGANVLTF.

This clone showed up just a few times. The V gene is TRBV5-5, the J gene TRBJ1-1; no reliable D call. V lost 0 bases and J 8 bases, leaving 11 bases between the germline ends. The germline gives CDR1 SGHKS, CDR2 YYEKEE (reference sequence). This CDR3 spans 13 amino acids. The CDR3 DNA follows: TGTGCCAGCAGCTTGGAATTGATGGCAGAAGCTTTCTTT. The encoded protein is CASSLELMAEAFF. Together with reference TRBV5-5 and TRBJ1-1, the CDR3 gives the full variable domain: DAGVTQSPTHLIKTRGQQVTLRCSPISGHKSVSWYQQVLGQGPQFIFQYYEKEERGRGNFPDRFSARQFPNYSSELNVNALLLGDSALYLCASSLELMAEAFFGQGTRLTVV.

This sequence joins TRBV5-8 and TRBJ2-5; the match to TRBD2 covers 9 bases. This CDR3 has 16 amino acids. Trimming took 0 bases from V and 4 from J; bases not matched to a gene: 7. Germline lookup yields CDR1 SGHTS and CDR2 YDEGEE. The CDR3 sequence: CASSLALAGAVETQYF. The CDR3 coding sequence is TGTGCCAGCAGCTTGGCGTTAGCGGGAGCCGTAGAGACCCAGTACTTC.

J is TRBJ2-1 and V is TRBV9, with a weak D call TRBD2 (6 bases). This CDR3 is 18 amino acids long. V gave up 0 bases and J gave up 0 bases, with 16 bases separating them. From germline, CDR1 is SGDLS and CDR2 YYNGEE. CDR3 sequence: CASSVGWGTSSSYNEQFF. The CDR3 DNA follows: TGTGCCAGCAGCGTAGGTTGGGGGACTTCAAGCTCCTACAATGAGCAGTTCTTC. The whole variable domain, remainder taken from reference TRBV9 and TRBJ2-1, is DSGVTQTPKHLITATGQRVTLRCSPRSGDLSVYWYQQSLDQGLQFLIQYYNGEERAKGNILERFSAQQFPDLHSELNLSSLELGDSALYFCASSVGWGTSSSYNEQFFGPGTRLTVL.

The genes are TRBV19 and TRBJ1-2; D uncertain. CDR3 length: 15 residues. V was cut by 5 bases and J by 4 bases, with 17 bases left in between. Germline V gene lookup returns CDR1 LNHDA and CDR2 SQIVND (reference sequence). As DNA, the CDR3 is TGTGCCAGTAGTCCAGTAACGCTCTCGGGCTATGGCTACACCTTC. Its translation: CASSPVTLSGYGYTF.